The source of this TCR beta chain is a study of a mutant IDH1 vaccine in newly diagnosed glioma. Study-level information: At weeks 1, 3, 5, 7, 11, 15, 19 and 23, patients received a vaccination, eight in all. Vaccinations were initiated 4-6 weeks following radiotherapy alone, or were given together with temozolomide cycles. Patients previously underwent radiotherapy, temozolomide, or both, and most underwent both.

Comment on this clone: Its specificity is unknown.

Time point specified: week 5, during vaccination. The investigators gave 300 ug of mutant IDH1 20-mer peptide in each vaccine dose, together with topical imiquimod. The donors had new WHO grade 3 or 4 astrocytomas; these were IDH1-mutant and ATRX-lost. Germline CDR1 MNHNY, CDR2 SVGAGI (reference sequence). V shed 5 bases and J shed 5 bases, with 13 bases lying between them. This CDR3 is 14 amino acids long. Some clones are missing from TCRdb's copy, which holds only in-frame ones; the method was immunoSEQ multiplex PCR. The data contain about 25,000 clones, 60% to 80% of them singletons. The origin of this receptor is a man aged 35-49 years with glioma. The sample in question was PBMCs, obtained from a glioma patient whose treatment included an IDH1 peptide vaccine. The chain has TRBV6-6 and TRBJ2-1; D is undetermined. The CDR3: CASSARATNNEQFF. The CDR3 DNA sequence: TGTGCCAGCAGTGCTAGGGCGACAAACAATGAGCAGTTCTTC.